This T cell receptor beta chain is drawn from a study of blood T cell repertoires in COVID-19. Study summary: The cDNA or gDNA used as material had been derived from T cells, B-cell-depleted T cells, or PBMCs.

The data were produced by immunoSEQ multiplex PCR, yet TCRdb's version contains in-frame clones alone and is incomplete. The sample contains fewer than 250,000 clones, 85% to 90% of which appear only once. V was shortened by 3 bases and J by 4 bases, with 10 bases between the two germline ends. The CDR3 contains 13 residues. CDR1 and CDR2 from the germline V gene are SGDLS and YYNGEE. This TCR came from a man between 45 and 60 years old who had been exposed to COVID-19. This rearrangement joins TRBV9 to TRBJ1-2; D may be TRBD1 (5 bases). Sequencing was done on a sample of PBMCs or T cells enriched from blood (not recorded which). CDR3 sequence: CASSAQGFYGYTF. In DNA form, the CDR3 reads TGTGCCAGCAGCGCGCAGGGATTCTATGGCTACACCTTC.